These 9 T cell receptor beta chains were sequenced from one sample in a study of blood T cells in healthy people across ages. It was with a sample-barcoded 5' primer and a J-beta primer mix that a second PCR of roughly 7 to 11 cycles was run. TCRdb recomputed calls from the 5' RACE reads with MiXCR, one row per CDR3 protein. The top ten hold approximately 19% of the sample, which has hundreds of thousands of distinct CDR3 sequences, 44% seen once. Sequencing was done on a sample of blood. These receptors all stem from a man aged 55 to 70 in good health.

The rearrangement joins TRBV3-1 to TRBJ2-5, with D perhaps assigned TRBD1 or TRBD2 (5 bases each). CDR1 and CDR2 from the germline V gene are LGHDT and YNNKEL (reference sequence). The CDR3 has 14 residues. Trimming removed 1 base from V and 11 bases from J, with 17 bases in between. The CDR3 DNA reads as TGTGCCAGCAGCCAAGTTGCAGGGACGGCTGAGCAGTACTTC. It encodes CASSQVAGTAEQYF.

This clonotype appeared a few times. The gene calls are TRBV7-2 and TRBJ2-1; TRBD1 matches at 7 bases. This CDR3 region has 17 residues. Germline CDR1 and CDR2: SGHTA and FQGNSA. With V trimmed by 5 bases and J by 3 bases, 13 bases remained unmatched. The CDR3 loop is CASSQYNRGDRYNEQFF. CDR3 DNA sequence: TGTGCCAGCAGCCAATATAACAGGGGAGACCGCTACAATGAGCAGTTCTTC.

This chain joins TRBV10-3 and TRBJ1-2; D possibly corresponds to TRBD1 (5 bases). The CDR3 contains 14 residues. Between the trimmed V and J ends, which lost 2 bases and 3 bases, there was a span of 10 bases. Germline CDR1 ENHRY, CDR2 SYGVKD. CDR3 amino acids: CAISEIGHHYGYTF. CDR3 nucleotide sequence: TGTGCCATCAGTGAGATCGGACACCACTATGGCTACACCTTC.

V usage is TRBV19 and J usage is TRBJ2-7; the match to TRBD2 covers 9 bases. Germline CDR1 LNHDA, CDR2 SQIVND (reference sequence). V was pared by 7 bases and J by 2 bases, with 9 bases of the junction left unmatched. The CDR3 extends over 15 amino acids. The CDR3 is CASTPTGTSPYEQYF. The CDR3, as DNA: TGTGCCAGTACCCCAACCGGGACTAGCCCCTACGAGCAGTACTTC.

This clonotype was seen a handful of times. This CDR3 is CASRGQGAVGYTF. The CDR3 nucleotides are TGTGCCAGCAGGGGACAGGGGGCGGTTGGCTACACCTTC. This rearrangement joins TRBV9 to TRBJ1-2; 12 nucleotides match TRBD1. Germline CDR1 reads SGDLS; CDR2 reads YYNGEE. The CDR3 extends over 13 amino acids. J lost 7 bases, V lost 5 bases, and 3 bases had no gene match.

The chain employs TRBV2 and TRBJ2-7; D assignment may be TRBD1 or TRBD2 (5 bases each). Trimming left V 6 bases short and J 4 bases short, with 19 bases between. The CDR3 has 15 residues. Germline values: CDR1 SNHLY, CDR2 FYNNEI. The DNA of the CDR3 is TGTGCCAGCAGGGAACAGGCCTTGGACTTTTACGAGCAGTACTTC. This encodes CASREQALDFYEQYF. Variable domain in full (rest from reference TRBV2 and TRBJ2-7): EPEVTQTPSHQVTQMGQEVILRCVPISNHLYFYWYRQILGQKVEFLVSFYNNEISEKSEIFDDQFSVERPDGSNFTLKIRSTKLEDSAMYFCASREQALDFYEQYFGPGTRLTVT.

V and J are TRBV2 and TRBJ1-2, with TRBD1 matching over 7 bases. The V gene end was trimmed by 6 bases and the J gene end by 4 bases; junction bases not matched to a gene: 5. Germline assignment: CDR1 SNHLY and CDR2 FYNNEI. CDR3 length: 13 residues. CDR3 protein: CASRPRQGYGYTF. As DNA, the CDR3 is TGTGCCAGCAGGCCCAGACAGGGCTATGGCTACACCTTC.

A remark on this clonotype: One end of the junction does not line up with germline, which may come from a read error. The rearrangement joins TRBV2 to TRBJ1-2, with a possible D match to TRBD1 (6 bases). Germline loops: CDR1 SNHLY, CDR2 FYNNEI. The CDR3 contains 14 residues. For the CDR3, the DNA is TGTGCCAGCAGCAGGGACACCCGTTTCTATGACTACACCTTC. Translation: CASSRDTRFYDYTF. Combining the CDR3 with reference TRBV2 and TRBJ1-2 gives the whole variable domain EPEVTQTPSHQVTQMGQEVILRCVPISNHLYFYWYRQILGQKVEFLVSFYNNEISEKSEIFDDQFSVERPDGSNFTLKIRSTKLEDSAMYFCASSRDTRFYDYTFGSGTRLTVV.

This clonotype has ten or more counts. The chain links TRBV18 to TRBJ2-3; TRBD2 might be the D (5 bases). The germline V gene has CDR1 KGHSH and CDR2 LQKENI. The CDR3 consists of 14 residues. Deletions cut 3 bases from V and 1 base from J, with 8 bases between. The CDR3 reads CASSPRSGTDTQYF. The CDR3 DNA reads as TGTGCCAGCTCACCCCGTAGCGGCACAGATACGCAGTATTTT.